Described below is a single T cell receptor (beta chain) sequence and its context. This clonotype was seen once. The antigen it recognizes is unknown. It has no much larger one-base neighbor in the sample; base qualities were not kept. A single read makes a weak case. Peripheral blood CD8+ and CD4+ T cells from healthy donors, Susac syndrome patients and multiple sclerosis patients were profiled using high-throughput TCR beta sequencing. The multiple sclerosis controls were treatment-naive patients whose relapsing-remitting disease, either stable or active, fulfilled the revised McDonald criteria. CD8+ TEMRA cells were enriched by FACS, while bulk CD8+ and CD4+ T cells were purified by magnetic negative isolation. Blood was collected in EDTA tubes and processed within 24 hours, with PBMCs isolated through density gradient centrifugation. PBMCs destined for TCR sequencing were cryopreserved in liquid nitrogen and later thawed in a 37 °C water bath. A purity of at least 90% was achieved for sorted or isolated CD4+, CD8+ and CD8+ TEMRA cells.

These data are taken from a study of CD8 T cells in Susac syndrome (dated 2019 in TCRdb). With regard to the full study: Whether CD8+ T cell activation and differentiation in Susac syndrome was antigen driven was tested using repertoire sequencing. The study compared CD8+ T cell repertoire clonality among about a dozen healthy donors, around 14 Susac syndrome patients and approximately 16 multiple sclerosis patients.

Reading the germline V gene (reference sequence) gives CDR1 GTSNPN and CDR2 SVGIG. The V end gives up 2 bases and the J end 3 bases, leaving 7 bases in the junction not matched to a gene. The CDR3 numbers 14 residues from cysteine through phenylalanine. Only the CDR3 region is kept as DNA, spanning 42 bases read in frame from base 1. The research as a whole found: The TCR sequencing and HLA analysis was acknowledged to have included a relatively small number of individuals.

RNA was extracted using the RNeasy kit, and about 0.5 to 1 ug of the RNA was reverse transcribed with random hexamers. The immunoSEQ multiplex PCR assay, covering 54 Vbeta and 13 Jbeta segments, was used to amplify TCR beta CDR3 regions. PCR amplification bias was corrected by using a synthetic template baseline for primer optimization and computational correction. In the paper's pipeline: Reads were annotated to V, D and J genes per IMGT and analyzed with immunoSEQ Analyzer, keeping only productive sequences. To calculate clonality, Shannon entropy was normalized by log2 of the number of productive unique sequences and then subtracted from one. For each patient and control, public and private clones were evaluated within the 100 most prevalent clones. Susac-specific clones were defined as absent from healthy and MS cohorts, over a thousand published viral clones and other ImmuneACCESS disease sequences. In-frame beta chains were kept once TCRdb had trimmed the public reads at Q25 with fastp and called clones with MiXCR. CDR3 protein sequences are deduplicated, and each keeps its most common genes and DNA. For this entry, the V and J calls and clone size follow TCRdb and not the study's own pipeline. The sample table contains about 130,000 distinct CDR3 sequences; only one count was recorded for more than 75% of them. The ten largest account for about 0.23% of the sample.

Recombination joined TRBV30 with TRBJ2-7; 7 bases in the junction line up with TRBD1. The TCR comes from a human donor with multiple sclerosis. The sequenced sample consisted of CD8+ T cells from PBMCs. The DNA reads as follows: TGTGCCTGGAGTTTGACAGGGAGCATCTACGAGCAGTACTTC. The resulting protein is CAWSLTGSIYEQYF.